This entry describes one T cell receptor beta chain. The data belong to a study of OX40 agonist ivuxolimab in advanced cancers. Profiled with immunoSEQ multiplex PCR; TCRdb holds only in-frame clones, not every one. The sample contains under 90,000 clones, less than 95% of which appear only once. CDR1 and CDR2 from the germline V gene are SGDLS and YYNGEE. The CDR3 is made up of 14 amino acids. This TCR derives from an adult with an advanced solid tumor such as melanoma, head and neck, liver or kidney cancer. This sample comprised CD4+ or CD8+ T cells sorted from blood, obtained in a trial of the OX40 agonist ivuxolimab. V and J are TRBV9 and TRBJ2-5; D is undetermined. The DNA end is a closer match to TRBJ2-7, so the J assignment may be wrong. Written as DNA, the CDR3 is TGTGCCAGCAGCGTAGGTGACAACTCCTACGAGCAGTACTTC. This translates into CASSVGDNSYEQYF.